This T cell receptor beta chain was captured by sequencing in a study of T cell clonality in common variable immunodeficiency. Findings and limits, study-wide: CVID subjects shared fewer TCRbeta clones than healthy controls did.

Clones were read by immunoSEQ multiplex PCR, and TCRdb kept only the in-frame ones, dropping some. Listed here are tens of thousands of clones without any singletons, the top ten holding more than 2%. Heparinized whole blood, 5 to 8 ml, came from each donor. This clone was counted at least ten times. Its target is unknown. The read falls 3 residues short of the CDR3 end, and the missing part is taken from the germline J gene. This CDR3 contains 14 residues. After removal of 6 bases from V and 9 bases from J, the junction contained 8 bases not matched to a gene. Germline values: CDR1 LNHDA, CDR2 SQIVND (reference sequence).

This receptor was identified in a person aged 18 to 70 in good health. The sample taken for sequencing was peripheral blood mononuclear cells. This chain joins TRBV19 and TRBJ1-6, with TRBD1 matching over 7 bases. The CDR3 bases that were read are TGTGCCAGTAGGATGACAGGGAACCGTTCACCC. It is translated as CASRMTGNRSP. The whole CDR3 region reads CASRMTGNRSPLHF.